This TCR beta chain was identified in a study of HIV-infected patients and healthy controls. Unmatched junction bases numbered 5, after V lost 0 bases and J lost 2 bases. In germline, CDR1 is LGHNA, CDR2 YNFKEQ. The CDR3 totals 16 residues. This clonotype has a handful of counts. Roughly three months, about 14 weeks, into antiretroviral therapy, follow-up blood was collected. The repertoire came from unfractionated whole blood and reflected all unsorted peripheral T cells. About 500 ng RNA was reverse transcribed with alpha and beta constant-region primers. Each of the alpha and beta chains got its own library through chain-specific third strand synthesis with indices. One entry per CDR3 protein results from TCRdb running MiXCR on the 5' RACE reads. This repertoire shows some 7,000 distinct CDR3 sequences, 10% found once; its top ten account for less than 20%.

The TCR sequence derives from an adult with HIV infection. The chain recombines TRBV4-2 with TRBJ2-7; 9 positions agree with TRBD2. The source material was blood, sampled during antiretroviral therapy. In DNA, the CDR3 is TGTGCCAGCAGCCAAGAGTTGGCGGGGGGGCCCTACGAGCAGTACTTC. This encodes CASSQELAGGPYEQYF.